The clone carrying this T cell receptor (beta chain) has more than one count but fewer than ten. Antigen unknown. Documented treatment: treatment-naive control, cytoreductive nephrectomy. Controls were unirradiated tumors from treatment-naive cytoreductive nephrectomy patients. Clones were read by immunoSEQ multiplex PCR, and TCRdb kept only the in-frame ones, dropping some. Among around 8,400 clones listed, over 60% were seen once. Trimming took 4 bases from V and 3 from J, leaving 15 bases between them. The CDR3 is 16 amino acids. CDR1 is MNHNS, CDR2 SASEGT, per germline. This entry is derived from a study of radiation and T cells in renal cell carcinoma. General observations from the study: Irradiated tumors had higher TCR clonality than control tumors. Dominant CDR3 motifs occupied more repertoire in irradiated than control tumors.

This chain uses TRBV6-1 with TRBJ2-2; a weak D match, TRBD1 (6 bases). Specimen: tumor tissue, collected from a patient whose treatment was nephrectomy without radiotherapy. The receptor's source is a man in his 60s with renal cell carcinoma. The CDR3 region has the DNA TGTGCCAGCAGTGGCACCTCCCAGGGGTACACCGGGGAGCTGTTTTTT. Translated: CASSGTSQGYTGELFF.